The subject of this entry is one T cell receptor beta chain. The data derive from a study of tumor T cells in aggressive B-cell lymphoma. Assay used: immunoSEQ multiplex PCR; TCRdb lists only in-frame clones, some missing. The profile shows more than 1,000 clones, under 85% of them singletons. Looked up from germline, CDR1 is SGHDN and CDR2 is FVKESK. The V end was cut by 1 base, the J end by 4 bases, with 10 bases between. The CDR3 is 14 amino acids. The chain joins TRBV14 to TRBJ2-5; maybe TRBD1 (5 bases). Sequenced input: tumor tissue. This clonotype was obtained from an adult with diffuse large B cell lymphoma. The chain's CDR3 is CASSQGWGRETQYF. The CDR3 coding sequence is TGTGCCAGCAGCCAAGGTTGGGGCCGAGAGACCCAGTACTTC. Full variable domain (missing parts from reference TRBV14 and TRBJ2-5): EAGVTQFPSHSVIEKGQTVTLRCDPISGHDNLYWYRRVMGKEIKFLLHFVKESKQDESGMPNNRFLAERTGGTYSTLKVQPAELEDSGVYFCASSQGWGRETQYFGPGTRLLVL.